This TCR beta chain was recorded in a study of CXCR3-negative and CXCR3-positive naive CD8 T cells. Overall study findings and caveats: For the naive subsets, surface CD5 was similar, and TCR strength was inferred from TRB CDR3 properties. Similar TRBV-TRBJ usage characterized naive CXCR3-negative and CXCR3-positive cells; memory cells differed. Relative to memory CD8+ cells, whose diversity was much lower, both naive subsets had comparably high diversity.

The CDR3 length is 16 residues. The V gene's germline CDR1 is SGHTA and CDR2 FQGNSA. CD45RO-CCR7+CD27+CD95- cells counted as naive CD8+ T cells. Points on this clonotype: The antigen remains unidentified.

Via 5' RACE with UMI labels, TRB cDNA libraries were prepared. TCRdb reprocessed the 5' RACE reads, with one entry per CDR3 protein and no DNA. The table gives under 75,000 distinct CDR3 sequences; the top ten clones make up roughly 4.2% of it. The TCR sequence derives from a human donor in good health. Some clones in this sample may be carry-over from other donors' samples. This chain connects TRBV7-2 to TRBJ1-4; the TCRdb D gene call, TRBD1, has no DNA to confirm it. The sample consisted of naive CXCR3- CD8+ T cells from blood. Subset given: CD45RO-CCR7+CD27+CD95- naive CD8+ T cells lacking CXCR3 (TNR3-). The CDR3: CASSLEQGGLNEKLFF.